Listed below are T cell receptor beta chains from one sample, sequenced in a study of OX40 agonist ivuxolimab in advanced cancers. The table came from immunoSEQ multiplex PCR; TCRdb's copy has only in-frame clones and leaves some out. This table has roughly 40,000 clones, 88% appearing once. The material was CD4+ or CD8+ T cells sorted from blood, obtained in a trial of the OX40 agonist ivuxolimab. These receptors were taken from an adult with an advanced solid tumor such as melanoma, head and neck, liver or kidney cancer. Both conserved end residues are trimmed from each CDR3.

V gene,J gene,CDR3 protein
TRBV29-1,TRBJ1-2,SVEAGGGGYT
TRBV11-2,TRBJ2-1,ASSLDLDRGPAYNEQF
TRBV9,TRBJ2-2,ASSNENTGELF
TRBV7-9,TRBJ1-3,ASSPHEGGGNTIY
TRBV10-3,TRBJ2-1,AISESSGSSYNEQF
TRBV10-3,TRBJ2-7,AISEPPGGLSYEQY
TRBV29-1,TRBJ1-2,SVGGGTDSPYGYT
TRBV11-2,TRBJ2-2,ASSLGGTGELF
TRBV13,TRBJ1-2,ASSGTGQGGGYT
TRBV5-5,TRBJ2-2,ASSLWQNTGELF
TRBV11-2,TRBJ2-5,ASSLVNQETQY
TRBV7-7,TRBJ2-5,ASSPSGRVGETQY
TRBV27,TRBJ1-1,ASSLWGLDTEAF
TRBV9,TRBJ2-3,ASSVDFRGETTDTQY
TRBV28,TRBJ2-1,ASIRGGEQF
TRBV9,TRBJ2-6,ASSTRTGPLGANVLT
TRBV7-9,TRBJ1-2,ASSLGGGYGYT
TRBV28,.,ASSLGTGGYEQY
TRBV7-2,TRBJ1-1,ASSLQENTEAF
TRBV2,TRBJ2-3,ARSDTGTGRSSGGTDTQY
TRBV29-1,TRBJ1-3,SVYEGLGNTIY
TRBV27,TRBJ2-1,ASSLRLAGGEQF
TRBV28,TRBJ1-2,ASSWGVRVYGYGYT
TRBV4-1,TRBJ1-1,ASSQDPWGEAF
TRBV28,TRBJ1-2,ASNLGQGSYGYT
TRBV23-1,TRBJ2-3,ASSGVCTDTQY
TRBV2,TRBJ1-2,ASLGYRGRIYGYT
TRBV7-9,TRBJ1-1,ASSPEGGQGAHEAF
TRBV29-1,TRBJ1-2,SVEQGTYGYT
TRBV19,TRBJ2-1,ASSINNNEQF
TRBV6-5,TRBJ1-1,ASSYGDRGDTEAF
TRBV27,TRBJ2-1,ASSPSGGAHEQF